The 27 T cell receptor beta chains presented below share a single source sample, sequenced in a study of blood T cells in healthy people across ages. Alongside a J-beta primer mix, a sample-barcoded 5' primer served in a second PCR lasting roughly 7 to 11 cycles. TCRdb called the 5' RACE reads again in MiXCR, with one record for every CDR3 protein. The sample lists a few hundred thousand distinct CDR3 sequences, about half occurring once. The source material was blood. The receptors here all came from a man aged 60 to 75 in good health.

J is TRBJ2-5 and V is TRBV7-2; perhaps TRBD1 as D (6 bases). Germline-derived CDR1 and CDR2 are SGHTA and FQGNSA. The CDR3 extends over 15 amino acids. Trimming took 4 bases from V and 1 from J, leaving 13 bases between them. CDR3: CASSSQTGLQETQYF. CDR3 DNA sequence: TGTGCCAGCAGCTCTCAGACAGGCCTCCAAGAGACCCAGTACTTC.

The genes are TRBV11-1 and TRBJ2-2, with unresolved D. Germline V lookup: CDR1 SGHAT, CDR2 FQDESV (reference sequence). V was pared by 3 bases and J by 1 base, with 6 bases between. The CDR3 is 14 residues long. The CDR3 sequence: CASSFSQNTGELFF. The CDR3 DNA follows: TGTGCCAGCAGCTTTTCCCAGAACACCGGGGAGCTGTTTTTT.

The chain couples TRBV21-1 to TRBJ2-3. TRBV21-1 constitutes a pseudogene. The CDR3 contains 12 residues. CDR3 nucleotide sequence: TGTGCCAGCAGCAAAGTTCCCTATACGCAGTATTTT. Translated: CASSKVPYTQYF.

V and J are TRBV12-3 or TRBV12-4 and TRBJ2-4; maybe TRBD2 (6 bases). TRBJ2-7 matches the DNA end more closely, so the J call is doubtful. This CDR3 spans 14 amino acids. The CDR3, as DNA: TGTGCCAGCAGTTGGACGCGGGGTAAGAACGAGCAGTACTTC. It encodes CASSWTRGKNEQYF.

V is TRBV29-1 and J is TRBJ1-1; 8 nucleotides line up with TRBD1. J gave up 5 bases and V 7 bases, and 6 bases lay outside the gene matches. Germline CDR1 SQVTM, CDR2 ANQGSEA. The CDR3 has 12 residues. The CDR3 sequence: CSAGQGLTEAFF. The CDR3 DNA reads as TGCAGCGCCGGACAGGGATTGACTGAAGCTTTCTTT.

The chain is built from TRBV20-1 and TRBJ2-1; D is unresolved. The CDR3 has 13 amino acids. Germline values: CDR1 DFQATT, CDR2 SNEGSKA (reference sequence). Trimming took 1 base from V and 3 from J, leaving 7 bases between them. The CDR3 spells CSARVPFYNEQFF. CDR3 DNA sequence: TGCAGTGCTAGAGTTCCCTTCTACAATGAGCAGTTCTTC.

On this clonotype: A much bigger clone sits one base away, suggesting this may be a read error. The rearrangement uses TRBV12-3 or TRBV12-4 and TRBJ2-7; D not certain. The CDR3 runs to 13 residues. The germline V and J ends were trimmed by 1 base and 7 bases, with 11 bases remaining between them. CDR3 coding DNA: TGTGCCAGCAGTTTAGGGCAGAACAATGAGCAGTACTTC. It encodes CASSLGQNNEQYF.

In its sample, this clonotype was seen once. This chain uses TRBV28 with TRBJ1-2, with D possibly matching TRBD1 (5 bases). Trimming left V 4 bases short and J 10 bases short, with 13 bases between. Germline values: CDR1 MDHEN, CDR2 SYDVKM. This CDR3 region has 12 residues. CDR3 DNA: TGTGCCAGCAGTTCGATGACAGACCCCTACACCTTC. This sequence encodes CASSSMTDPYTF.

The chain carries TRBV28 and TRBJ2-4; 9 bases are a match to TRBD1. The J call may not be correct, given that the DNA end is closer to TRBJ2-7. The CDR3 has 14 amino acids. Germline loops: CDR1 MDHEN, CDR2 SYDVKM. The CDR3 is CASSLLGQGYEQYF. Here the CDR3 DNA reads TGTGCCAGCAGTTTATTGGGACAGGGCTACGAGCAGTACTTC.

The J gene is TRBJ2-1, the V gene TRBV7-3; perhaps TRBD1 as D (6 bases). Germline V lookup: CDR1 SGHTA, CDR2 FQGTGA. CDR3 length: 13 amino acids. The V end was cut by 5 bases, the J end by 13 bases, with 18 bases between. CDR3 sequence: CASSLGTKETQFF. CDR3 DNA sequence: TGTGCCAGCAGCCTCGGGACAAAAGAGACCCAGTTCTTC.

This clonotype was observed a handful of times. The V gene is TRBV10-1, the J gene TRBJ2-5; no firm D call. The J call may be wrong; the DNA end is better matched by TRBJ2-7. The CDR3 has 15 residues. Germline V gene data show CDR1 as WNHNN and CDR2 as SYGVQD (reference sequence). The CDR3 region has the DNA TGCGCCAGCAGCCCCGGACCAGCCCCTACCTACGAGCAGTACTTC. Amino acids: CASSPGPAPTYEQYF.

This clonotype was seen more than once but under ten times. The genes are TRBV4-3 and TRBJ2-1; 9 bases line up with TRBD2. Germline CDR1 reads LGHNA; CDR2 reads YSLEER. V lost 0 bases and J lost 7; bases outside the gene matches: 7. The CDR3 has 16 amino acids. In nucleotides, the CDR3 is TGCGCCAGCAGCCAAGATCGGGCTAGCGGGAATAATGAGCAGTTCTTC. Amino acid sequence: CASSQDRASGNNEQFF.

This chain connects TRBV7-6 to TRBJ2-1; the match to TRBD2 covers 11 bases. CDR1 and CDR2 from the germline V gene are SGHVS and FNYEAQ. This CDR3 region has 16 residues. With V trimmed by 2 bases and J by 5 bases, 5 bases remained unmatched. The DNA of the CDR3 is TGTGCCAGCAGCTTAAGCCGTAGCGGGAGGGACAATGAGCAGTTCTTC. It codes for CASSLSRSGRDNEQFF.

There are a few counts of this clonotype. The gene calls are TRBV29-1 and TRBJ1-2; unclear D gene. Germline CDR1 is SQVTM and CDR2 is ANQGSEA. The CDR3 is made up of 14 amino acids. V was cut by 4 bases and J by 7 bases, with 19 bases left in between. CDR3 in amino acids: CSVGASSPKTGYTF. Here the CDR3 DNA reads TGCAGCGTTGGCGCCTCCTCCCCCAAAACTGGCTACACCTTC.

The V and J genes are TRBV6-5 and TRBJ2-3; D possibly matches TRBD1 or TRBD2 (5 bases each). Looked up from germline, CDR1 is MNHEY and CDR2 is SVGAGI. V was clipped by 2 bases and J by 1 base, with 10 bases between them. CDR3 length: 15 residues. In DNA, the CDR3 is TGTGCCAGCAGTTACGGGGCCGGGGGCACAGATACGCAGTATTTT. As protein: CASSYGAGGTDTQYF.

The chain has TRBV29-1 and TRBJ2-1; 7 nucleotides agree with TRBD2. Trimming took 0 bases from V and 10 from J; bases not matched to a gene: 15. The CDR3 loop spans 16 amino acids. The germline V gene has CDR1 SQVTM and CDR2 ANQGSEA. CDR3 residues: CSVEDSAGRPLGEQFF. The CDR3 DNA follows: TGCAGCGTTGAAGATTCGGCCGGGAGGCCCCTCGGGGAGCAGTTCTTC.

There are a few counts of this clonotype. This rearrangement joins TRBV12-3 or TRBV12-4 to TRBJ2-2, with D perhaps TRBD1 (5 bases). This CDR3 contains 15 residues. V was trimmed by 3 bases and J by 6 bases, leaving 14 bases between them. The CDR3 DNA sequence: TGTGCCAGCAGTTTGTGGGTTCCCAGGGCCGGGGAGCTGTTTTTT. It is translated as CASSLWVPRAGELFF.

The rearrangement joins TRBV12-3 or TRBV12-4 to TRBJ2-3; D possibly uses TRBD1 or TRBD2 (5 bases each). The V end lost 5 bases, the J end lost 7 bases, and 19 bases lay between the germline ends. The CDR3 sequence is 15 residues long. The CDR3 spells CASSPPRGLDYTQYF. Here the CDR3 DNA reads TGTGCCAGCAGTCCGCCACGGGGCCTCGATTATACGCAGTATTTT.

The table lists this clonotype with a count of one. The rearrangement joins TRBV20-1 to TRBJ2-7; possibly TRBD1 for D (6 bases). Per germline, CDR1 DFQATT and CDR2 SNEGSKA (reference sequence). The CDR3 has 15 residues. Trimming stripped 3 bases from V and 9 bases from J, with 24 bases between. The CDR3 DNA reads as TGCAGTGCTAGTGGCCGAGGACAGTTTGTTGAAGGGCAGTACTTC. Amino acid sequence: CSASGRGQFVEGQYF.

This clonotype was recorded many times. V usage is TRBV9 and J usage is TRBJ1-1; D call uncertain. Germline assignment: CDR1 SGDLS and CDR2 YYNGEE. This CDR3 comprises 15 residues. Trimming took 1 base from V and 5 from J, leaving 15 bases between them. As DNA, the CDR3 is TGTGCCAGCAGCGTATATCCGGGCATTGGGACTGAAGCTTTCTTT. Translation: CASSVYPGIGTEAFF.

This clonotype showed up just a few times. The genes are TRBV11-1 and TRBJ2-5; 8 bases fit TRBD2. Germline values: CDR1 SGHAT, CDR2 FQDESV (reference sequence). CDR3 length: 16 amino acids. J gave up 2 bases and V 3 bases, and 8 bases lay outside the gene matches. The CDR3 here is CASSLRSGSGQETQYF. The CDR3, as DNA: TGTGCCAGCAGCTTGAGGAGCGGGAGTGGTCAAGAGACCCAGTACTTC.

With respect to this clonotype: At one end the junction does not follow the germline gene, possibly because of a read error. The V call is TRBV20-1, the J call TRBJ2-3; TRBD1 matches at 9 bases. In germline, CDR1 is DFQATT, CDR2 SNEGSKA (reference sequence). The CDR3 covers 14 residues. CDR3 sequence: CNASWTGEGDTQYF. As DNA, the CDR3 is TGCAATGCTAGTTGGACAGGGGAGGGAGATACGCAGTATTTT.

This clonotype turned up a few times. The rearrangement uses TRBV5-1 and TRBJ2-3, with D unclear. The V and J ends lost 4 bases and 2 bases respectively, with 5 bases between them. This CDR3 spans 12 amino acids. Germline V lookup: CDR1 SGHRS, CDR2 YFSETQ. The CDR3 reads CASSRNTDTQYF. The CDR3, as DNA: TGCGCCAGCAGCCGAAACACAGATACGCAGTATTTT.

This clonotype was seen many times. The chain combines TRBV12-3 or TRBV12-4 with TRBJ2-7; D is perhaps TRBD1 or TRBD2 (6 bases each). V was pared by 3 bases and J by 6 bases, with 15 bases between. This CDR3 comprises 14 residues. The CDR3 sequence is CASSFTGRSGEQYF. DNA of the CDR3: TGTGCCAGCAGTTTCACAGGGAGGTCGGGCGAGCAGTACTTC.

This clonotype was seen many times. The chain combines TRBV2 with TRBJ1-1; TRBD1 might be the D (6 bases). The CDR3 spans 13 residues. Germline V gene lookup returns CDR1 SNHLY and CDR2 FYNNEI. The V end was cut by 6 bases, the J end by 0 bases, with 8 bases between. CDR3 protein: CASRQGMNTEAFF. In DNA form, the CDR3 reads TGTGCCAGCAGGCAGGGGATGAACACTGAAGCTTTCTTT. Variable domain in full (rest from reference TRBV2 and TRBJ1-1): EPEVTQTPSHQVTQMGQEVILRCVPISNHLYFYWYRQILGQKVEFLVSFYNNEISEKSEIFDDQFSVERPDGSNFTLKIRSTKLEDSAMYFCASRQGMNTEAFFGQGTRLTVV.

The rearrangement uses TRBV6-4 and TRBJ2-4, with TRBD2 identical over 11 bases. The CDR3 loop spans 17 amino acids. CDR1 is MRHNA and CDR2 is SNTAGT in the germline V gene. Trimming cost V 3 bases and J 2 bases; bases outside gene matches: 6. The CDR3 DNA sequence: TGTGCCAGCAGTGAAGAGCTAGCGGGAGGATCCAAAAACATTCAGTACTTC. This sequence encodes CASSEELAGGSKNIQYF.

This clonotype was detected only once. This rearrangement joins TRBV5-6 to TRBJ2-5, with 13 nucleotides matching TRBD2. V shed 3 bases and J 2 bases; nucleotides not matched to a gene: 7. The CDR3 sequence is 17 residues long. Germline loops: CDR1 SGHDT, CDR2 YYEEEE. CDR3: CASSSLTSGGKQETQYF. The CDR3 region has the DNA TGTGCCAGCAGCTCCTTGACTAGCGGGGGGAAGCAAGAGACCCAGTACTTC.